The 26 T cell receptor beta chains below all came from one sample that was sequenced in a study of vaccination effects on CD4 cells after COVID-19. Their antigens are not known. Libraries were prepared by immunoSEQ multiplex PCR; TCRdb keeps only in-frame clonotypes and omits some of them. The table has fewer than 35,000 clones, 80% seen once; the top ten hold 5.5% to 7.5%. Sequencing followed a ViraFEST assay step that expanded antigen-specific CD4+ T cells with viral peptide pools. Having been cultured for roughly 11 days, the cells underwent CD4+ T cell isolation. Two doses of BNT162b2 or mRNA-1273 vaccine were administered to participants. Sequencing was performed on CD4+ T cells from PBMCs cultured with SARS-CoV-2 spike peptides, taken after COVID-19 vaccination. The receptor set was obtained from a human donor who received a COVID-19 vaccine. Some clones in this sample may be carry-over from other donors' samples.

A remark on this clone: No DNA is shown, since the ends of the CDR3 on it are uncertain; the CDR3 is the one TCRdb lists. The chain links TRBV28 to TRBJ1-2; no check of the table's D call, TRBD1, against the DNA was made. The CDR3 extends over 13 residues, inclusive of both ends. Germline V lookup: CDR1 MDHEN, CDR2 SYDVKM. The CDR3 here is CASSLVGTGSGTF.

The chain carries TRBV5-1 and TRBJ2-5; TRBD2 might be the D (6 bases). The CDR3 covers 13 residues. Germline V gene lookup returns CDR1 SGHRS and CDR2 YFSETQ. V was cut by 4 bases and J by 5 bases, with 12 bases left in between. In nucleotides, the CDR3 is TGCGCCAGCAGCCCCGGAGGGGTTGAGACCCAGTACTTC. It codes for CASSPGGVETQYF. Full variable domain (missing parts from reference TRBV5-1 and TRBJ2-5): KAGVTQTPRYLIKTRGQQVTLSCSPISGHRSVSWYQQTPGQGLQFLFEYFSETQRNKGNFPGRFSGRQFSNSRSEMNVSTLELGDSALYLCASSPGGVETQYFGPGTRLLVL.

The genes are TRBV3-1 (or the pseudogene TRBV3-2) and TRBJ1-1; 9 bases are a match to TRBD1. The CDR3 is 14 residues long. Germline V gives CDR1 LGHDT, CDR2 YNNKEL (reference sequence). V lost 4 bases, J lost 3 bases, and 3 bases stayed unmatched. CDR3 DNA sequence: TGTGCCAGCAGCCTGACAGGGGGAGACACTGAAGCTTTCTTT. This translates into CASSLTGGDTEAFF.

The rearrangement links TRBV19 to TRBJ1-3; 9 nucleotides align to TRBD1. The V and J ends lost 5 bases and 0 bases, in that order; junction bases with no gene match: 5. The CDR3 covers 16 residues. Germline V gives CDR1 LNHDA, CDR2 SQIVND (reference sequence). CDR3 nucleotide sequence: TGTGCCAGTAGTTGGGACAGGGTGAGCTCTGGAAACACCATATATTTT. Translated: CASSWDRVSSGNTIYF. Full variable domain (remainder filled in from reference TRBV19 and TRBJ1-3): DGGITQSPKYLFRKEGQNVTLSCEQNLNHDAMYWYRQDPGQGLRLIYYSQIVNDFQKGDIAEGYSVSREKKESFPLTVTSAQKNPTAFYLCASSWDRVSSGNTIYFGEGSWLTVV.

This rearrangement joins TRBV5-8 to TRBJ1-3; D ambiguous. V lost 4 bases and J lost 0, with 8 bases in between. Germline assignment: CDR1 SGHTS and CDR2 YDEGEE. This CDR3 region has 14 residues. CDR3 residues: CASSRFISGNTIYF. In DNA, the CDR3 is TGTGCCAGCAGCCGATTCATCTCTGGAAACACCATATATTTT.

The CDR3 loop reads CASSSSGGTDYGYTF. DNA for the CDR3: TGCGCCAGCAGCTCATCCGGGGGGACAGACTATGGCTACACCTTC. The V call is TRBV5-1, the J call TRBJ1-2; 7 nucleotides match TRBD1. Germline CDR1 is SGHRS and CDR2 is YFSETQ. J gave up 3 bases and V 3 bases, and 8 bases lay outside the gene matches. There are 15 residues in the CDR3.

The chain has TRBV7-2 and TRBJ1-3; D is undetermined. Germline CDR1 reads SGHTA; CDR2 reads FQGNSA. Trimming stripped 1 base from V and 0 bases from J, with 10 bases between. This CDR3 region has 16 residues. CDR3 nucleotide sequence: TGTGCCAGCAGCTTAGTGGGCGGAAGCTCTGGAAACACCATATATTTT. It encodes CASSLVGGSSGNTIYF.

DNA of the CDR3: TGTGCCAGCAGCTTAGCGCGTGGATCTTCTACAGATACGCAGTATTTT. Translation gives CASSLARGSSTDTQYF. V is TRBV7-9 and J is TRBJ2-3; D call uncertain. CDR3 size: 16 residues. Germline V lookup: CDR1 SEHNR, CDR2 FQNEAQ (reference sequence). V was pared by 0 bases and J by 3 bases, with 13 bases between.

This clone was observed a few times. The gene calls are TRBV19 and TRBJ2-5; TRBD2 agrees at 14 bases. The length of the CDR3 is 15 residues. The trim removed 4 bases at V and 5 bases at J, leaving 3 bases unmatched. The germline V gene encodes CDR1 LNHDA and CDR2 SQIVND (reference sequence). The CDR3 coding sequence is TGTGCCAGTAGTAAGGGACTAGCGGGGGCGGAGACCCAGTACTTC. The encoded protein is CASSKGLAGAETQYF.

The chain uses TRBV6-6 and TRBJ2-4; 9 positions match TRBD1. This CDR3 region has 14 residues. With V trimmed by 4 bases and J by 6 bases, 4 bases remained unmatched. Germline V lookup: CDR1 MNHNY, CDR2 SVGAGI (reference sequence). The CDR3 loop reads CASSSMDRGNIQYF. The CDR3 coding sequence is TGTGCCAGCAGTTCCATGGACAGGGGAAACATTCAGTACTTC.

The rearrangement links TRBV5-1 to TRBJ1-4, with unresolved D. Trimming stripped 2 bases from V and 0 bases from J, with 8 bases between. CDR1 and CDR2 from the germline V gene are SGHRS and YFSETQ. This CDR3 region has 15 residues. The DNA of the CDR3 is TGCGCCAGCAGCTTTTCAGTGGCAACTAATGAAAAACTGTTTTTT. This gives the protein CASSFSVATNEKLFF. Looking up the rest from reference TRBV5-1 and TRBJ1-4 gives the full variable domain: KAGVTQTPRYLIKTRGQQVTLSCSPISGHRSVSWYQQTPGQGLQFLFEYFSETQRNKGNFPGRFSGRQFSNSRSEMNVSTLELGDSALYLCASSFSVATNEKLFFGSGTQLSVL.

The chain employs TRBV5-1 and TRBJ1-1, with D maybe TRBD1 (5 bases). Germline CDR1 SGHRS, CDR2 YFSETQ. The CDR3 consists of 14 residues. V was pared by 7 bases and J by 5 bases, with 18 bases between. The CDR3 reads CASASVGDDTEAFF. In DNA form, the CDR3 reads TGCGCCAGCGCCAGCGTGGGGGACGATACTGAAGCTTTCTTT.

This clone came up once. This chain links TRBV24-1 with TRBJ2-7, with D maybe TRBD2 (5 bases). Germline-derived CDR1 and CDR2 are KGHDR and SFDVKD. V dropped 11 bases and J dropped 5 bases, with 15 bases sitting between them. The CDR3 length is 12 residues. CDR3 loop: CANHSRENEQYV. In nucleotides, the CDR3 is TGTGCCAACCACTCGAGGGAGAACGAGCAGTACGTC.

This clone has just a few counts. The chain employs TRBV30 and TRBJ2-5, with TRBD2 as a possible D gene (6 bases). Trimming removed 2 bases at V and 5 bases at J, with 12 bases between. The CDR3 length is 13 residues. Germline CDR1 is GTSNPN and CDR2 is SVGIG (reference sequence). CDR3 sequence (DNA): TGTGCCTGGAGTATGGGGGGACGGGAGACCCAGTACTTC. Residues: CAWSMGGRETQYF.

The V call is TRBV30, the J call TRBJ2-5; D tentatively reads TRBD1 or TRBD2 (6 bases each). The germline V and J ends were trimmed by 0 bases and 5 bases, with 16 bases remaining between them. The CDR3 runs 15 residues. CDR1 and CDR2 from the germline V gene are GTSNPN and SVGIG (reference sequence). Here the CDR3 reads CAWSVSPGAVETQYF. The DNA of the CDR3 is TGTGCCTGGAGTGTATCTCCGGGGGCGGTCGAGACCCAGTACTTC.

The J gene is TRBJ2-7, the V gene TRBV21-1; TRBD2 is taken as the D call from the table, unchecked against the DNA. TRBV21-1 is assigned pseudogene status. The CDR3 length is 14 residues. CDR3 amino acids: CASNGRDSSYEQYV. CDR3 nucleotides: TGTGCCAGTAACGGGAGGGACAGCTCCTACGAGCAGTACGTC.

This rearrangement joins TRBV29-1 to TRBJ1-1, with D unclear. CDR3 length: 13 residues. V lost 2 bases and J lost 5, with 12 bases in between. CDR1 is SQVTM, CDR2 ANQGSEA, per germline. The DNA for the CDR3 is TGCAGCGTTGAACGAGGGATTGGTACTGAAGCTTTCTTT. This translates into CSVERGIGTEAFF.

The V gene is TRBV5-6, the J gene TRBJ2-5; D remains unclear. V was clipped by 5 bases and J by 5 bases, with 13 bases between them. The CDR3 runs to 13 residues. Germline V gene lookup returns CDR1 SGHDT and CDR2 YYEEEE. CDR3 sequence: CASRPWISETQYF. As DNA, the CDR3 is TGTGCCAGCAGACCGTGGATCTCGGAGACCCAGTACTTC.

The rearrangement links TRBV5-1 to TRBJ1-4, with TRBD1 matching 7 bases. The ends lost 0 bases at V and 4 bases at J; junction bases unmatched: 3. From germline, CDR1 is SGHRS and CDR2 YFSETQ. The CDR3 sequence is 15 residues long. The CDR3 reads CASSLGQGYNEKLFF. In DNA, the CDR3 is TGCGCCAGCAGCTTGGGACAGGGTTATAATGAAAAACTGTTTTTT.

The V call is TRBV30, the J call TRBJ1-1, with D maybe TRBD1 (5 bases). This CDR3 is 13 amino acids long. CDR1 is GTSNPN and CDR2 is SVGIG in the germline V gene (reference sequence). Trimming cost V 0 bases and J 8 bases, with 13 bases left between them. Here the CDR3 DNA reads TGTGCCTGGAGTGTATTCTTTGGGGGGGAAGCTTTCTTT. This codes for CAWSVFFGGEAFF. The variable domain in full, with the rest retrieved from reference TRBV30 and TRBJ1-1, is SQTIHQWPATLVQPVGSPLSLECTVEGTSNPNLYWYRQAAGRGLQLLFYSVGIGQISSEVPQNLSASRPQDRQFILSSKKLLLSDSGFYLCAWSVFFGGEAFFGQGTRLTVV.

The V call is TRBV7-2, the J call TRBJ2-5, with D possibly being TRBD2 (6 bases). Trimming removed 3 bases at V and 1 base at J, with 9 bases between. The CDR3 has 14 amino acids. Germline V gene lookup returns CDR1 SGHTA and CDR2 FQGNSA. This CDR3 is CASSFRAGQETQYF. The CDR3 nucleotides read TGTGCCAGCAGCTTTAGAGCGGGCCAAGAGACCCAGTACTTC.

The CDR3 spells CASSPRGSETQYF. DNA of the CDR3: TGTGCCAGCTCACCACGGGGATCAGAGACCCAGTACTTC. The chain has TRBV18 and TRBJ2-5; D is uncertain. Trimming stripped 1 base from V and 4 bases from J, with 7 bases between. Per germline, CDR1 KGHSH and CDR2 LQKENI. The CDR3 loop spans 13 amino acids.

This chain connects TRBV9 to TRBJ2-3; D is unresolved. CDR3 length: 13 amino acids. Trimming pared 4 bases from V and 6 bases from J, leaving 12 bases between. Germline V gene data show CDR1 as SGDLS and CDR2 as YYNGEE. The CDR3 sequence is CASSRTTGDTQYF. DNA of the CDR3: TGTGCCAGCAGCAGAACGACGGGCGATACGCAGTATTTT.

There are a few counts of this clone. This chain connects TRBV7-8 to TRBJ1-1; D is perhaps TRBD1 (5 bases). Deletions cut 8 bases from V and 1 base from J, with 14 bases between. CDR1 SGHVS and CDR2 FQNEAQ come from the germline V gene. The CDR3 contains 14 residues. The CDR3 DNA reads as TGTGCCAGCGGATCGGGACTGCGGAACACTGAAGCTTTCTTT. Amino acid sequence: CASGSGLRNTEAFF.

The chain couples TRBV7-3 to TRBJ2-1; tentatively, D is TRBD1 (5 bases). V was shortened by 1 base and J by 3 bases, with 13 bases between the two germline ends. CDR3 length: 16 amino acids. Germline assignment: CDR1 SGHTA and CDR2 FQGTGA. The CDR3 here is CASSLMLSRDYNEQFF. DNA for the CDR3: TGTGCCAGCAGCTTAATGCTATCCAGGGACTACAATGAGCAGTTCTTC.

The V and J genes are TRBV5-1 and TRBJ2-2; 7 nucleotides align to TRBD1. Germline CDR1 reads SGHRS; CDR2 reads YFSETQ. V was pared by 2 bases and J by 5 bases, with 6 bases of the junction left unmatched. The CDR3 covers 15 residues. The CDR3 DNA reads as TGCGCCAGCAGCTTCAACAGGGGTTGGACCGGGGAGCTGTTTTTT. It translates to CASSFNRGWTGELFF.